A selection of T cell receptor beta chains follows, all from one sample in a study of identical twins. TCRdb passed the 5' RACE reads through MiXCR, listing each CDR3 protein once. The table records around 230,000 distinct CDR3 sequences, approximately 5.9% of them present only once. The data were also submitted as part of a second study, on T cells expressing NK-cell markers.

The sample was CD8+ T cells sorted from blood. Receptors were obtained from a woman under 30 in good health. The CDR3 runs from the conserved cysteine through the conserved F or W. Fields, in order: D gene, J gene, clone size, V gene, CDR3 protein, CDR3 DNA. D genes are given only for firm matches. Part of the rows lack a size; the others show once, few, many or a class for expanded clones.

NA,TRBJ1-4,many,TRBV11-3,CASSLSGEKLFF,TGTGCCAGCAGCTTATCGGGTGAAAAACTGTTTTTT
NA,TRBJ2-1,few,TRBV10-3,CAISPTENFNNEQFF,TGTGCCATCAGTCCGACAGAAAACTTTAACAATGAGCAGTTCTTC
NA,TRBJ2-7,many,TRBV20-1,CSARVSIWGSPEQYF,TGCAGTGCTAGAGTTTCGATTTGGGGTTCTCCCGAGCAGTACTTC
NA,TRBJ2-7,few,TRBV9,CASSDRASTYEQYF,TGTGCCAGCAGCGACAGGGCCTCTACCTACGAGCAGTACTTC
NA,TRBJ1-2,many,TRBV6-5,CASSSATALNGYTF,TGTGCCAGCAGTTCCGCGACAGCACTGAATGGCTACACCTTC
NA,TRBJ1-1,NA,TRBV10-2,CASSGGGWYTEAFF,TGCGCCAGCAGTGGCGGGGGATGGTACACTGAAGCTTTCTTT
NA,TRBJ2-7,many,TRBV7-2,CASAIYEGGYEQYF,TGTGCCAGCGCGATATATGAGGGAGGCTACGAGCAGTACTTC
TRBD1,TRBJ2-1,many,TRBV10-3,CAISDEGAINEQFF,TGTGCCATCAGTGATGAGGGGGCTATTAATGAGCAGTTCTTC
TRBD2,TRBJ2-1,NA,TRBV5-6,CASSWGTSGGHNEQFF,TGTGCCAGCAGCTGGGGGACTAGCGGGGGACATAATGAGCAGTTCTTC
NA,TRBJ1-1,few,TRBV12-3/TRBV12-4,CASSLSAGEAFF,TGTGCCAGCAGTTTATCGGCAGGAGAAGCTTTCTTT
NA,TRBJ1-1,few,TRBV6-5,CASSYSRYGQAFF,TGTGCCAGCAGTTACTCAAGGTACGGGCAGGCTTTCTTT
TRBD1,TRBJ2-7,few,TRBV7-9,CASSPRGLPYEQYF,TGTGCCAGCAGCCCCAGGGGGCTACCCTACGAGCAGTACTTC
NA,TRBJ2-3,NA,TRBV7-9,CASRRGSHTDTQYF,TGTGCCAGCAGGAGGGGGAGCCACACAGATACGCAGTATTTT
NA,TRBJ1-3,many,TRBV9,CASSPLRSGNTIYF,TGTGCCAGCAGCCCTCTACGCTCTGGAAACACCATATATTTT
NA,TRBJ2-3,NA,TRBV20-1,CSARRISGTDTQYF,TGCAGTGCCAGAAGAATTTCAGGCACAGATACGCAGTATTTT
NA,TRBJ2-7,NA,TRBV5-1,CASRGRVYEQYF,TGCGCCAGCAGGGGAAGGGTCTACGAGCAGTACTTC
NA,TRBJ2-7,few,TRBV27,CASSPLYWAYEQYF,TGTGCCAGCAGTCCCCTCTACTGGGCCTACGAGCAGTACTTC
NA,TRBJ1-5,few,TRBV6-1,CASSRVWGSNQPQHF,TGTGCCAGCAGTCGAGTTTGGGGGAGCAATCAGCCCCAGCATTTT
NA,TRBJ1-1,NA,TRBV5-1,CASSGEGRNFEAFF,TGCGCCAGCAGCGGGGAGGGACGAAACTTTGAAGCTTTCTTT
NA,TRBJ2-1,NA,TRBV12-3/TRBV12-4,CASSLRGASYNEQFF,TGTGCCAGCAGTTTAAGAGGGGCTTCCTACAATGAGCAGTTCTTC
TRBD2,TRBJ2-3,once,TRBV15,CATSRLAGGADTQYF,TGTGCCACCAGCAGACTAGCGGGGGGGGCAGATACGCAGTATTTT
NA,TRBJ2-7,NA,TRBV7-2,CASSPVWGRSSYEQYF,TGTGCCAGCAGCCCCGTATGGGGGAGAAGCTCCTACGAGCAGTACTTC
NA,TRBJ2-7,many,TRBV29-1,CSVESSGATYEQYF,TGCAGCGTTGAAAGTAGCGGAGCGACCTACGAGCAGTACTTC
NA,TRBJ2-7,NA,TRBV5-1,CASNEGRSYEQYF,TGCGCCAGCAATGAGGGCCGGTCCTACGAGCAGTACTTC
NA,TRBJ2-3,few,TRBV29-1,CSVEERRGNTDTQYF,TGCAGCGTTGAAGAGAGGCGGGGAAACACAGATACGCAGTATTTT
TRBD1,TRBJ2-7,NA,TRBV27,CASSISGQSYEQYF,TGTGCCAGCAGTATCTCGGGACAGTCCTACGAGCAGTACTTC
TRBD2,TRBJ2-3,NA,TRBV5-6,CASTLEAGGPTDTQYF,TGTGCCAGCACCCTTGAAGCGGGGGGCCCCACAGATACGCAGTATTTT
TRBD1,TRBJ2-5,medium-sized,TRBV12-3/TRBV12-4,CASSPGQAKETQYF,TGTGCCAGCAGTCCAGGACAGGCAAAAGAGACCCAGTACTTC